The text below deals with one T cell receptor (beta chain). This study enrolled people aged about 18 to 100 from around 26 US geographic areas. Participant-given clinical history determined each cohort assignment. Profiled with immunoSEQ multiplex PCR; TCRdb holds only in-frame clones, not every one. The sample includes approximately 240,000 clones, around 90% seen only once; the top ten take about 6%. This specimen belongs to a study of blood T cell repertoires in COVID-19. This receptor was identified in a woman under 40 with acute COVID-19. The sample taken for sequencing was PBMCs or T cells enriched from blood (not recorded which).

The CDR3 here is CASSPKTGVSTDTQYF. The CDR3 DNA reads TGTGCCAGCAGTCCCAAAACAGGTGTGAGCACAGATACGCAGTATTTT. This chain uses TRBV28 with TRBJ2-3; tentatively, D is TRBD1 (5 bases). This CDR3 is built from 16 residues. Germline loops: CDR1 MDHEN, CDR2 SYDVKM. With 5 bases removed from V and 0 bases from J, the gap between germline ends came to 15 bases.